This is a list of T cell receptor beta chains from one sample in a study of shared clonotypes between healthy human individuals. Profiled with immunoSEQ multiplex PCR; TCRdb holds only in-frame clones, not every one. The sample lists 2 million to 2.5 million clones; about 90% were seen once. Sequencing was performed on naive CD4+ T cells from PBMCs. These receptors originate from a man younger than 35 in good health. Some clones in this sample may be carry-over from other donors' samples. Each CDR3 is given with its conserved first and last residue. A D gene is named only where the DNA matches it firmly. Clone size, where shown, is once, few, many, or a class for clones that have expanded.

size	V	D	length	J	DNA	CDR3
-	TRBV19	TRBD2	15	TRBJ2-7	TGTGCCAGTAGTCATAAGGGGACTAGTTCCTACGAGCAGTACTTC	CASSHKGTSSYEQYF
-	TRBV18	-	15	TRBJ2-7	TGTGCCAGCTCACCGGTAGGCCGCAATTTATACGAGCAGTACTTC	CASSPVGRNLYEQYF
-	TRBV5-1	-	14	TRBJ2-3	TGCGCCAGCAGCATAGGATTTTTCACAGATACGCAGTATTTT	CASSIGFFTDTQYF
-	TRBV28	TRBD1	16	TRBJ1-3	TGTGCCAGCAGTTTAGGGGGACAGCACTCTGGAAACACCATATATTTT	CASSLGGQHSGNTIYF
-	TRBV11-2	TRBD1	13	TRBJ1-4	TGTGCCAGCAGCCGGGACAGATGGGAAAAACTGTTTTTT	CASSRDRWEKLFF
-	TRBV7-3	TRBD2	18	TRBJ2-1	TGTGCCAGCAGCTTAACCTACCCGGGACTAGCCGGAGACAATGAGCAGTTCTTC	CASSLTYPGLAGDNEQFF
once	TRBV7-3	-	15	TRBJ2-2	TGTGCCAGCAGCTTACTAGGCGAAAACACCGGGGAGCTGTTTTTT	CASSLLGENTGELFF
-	TRBV11-1	-	14	TRBJ1-5	TGTGCCAGCGATGGGGGACACAACAATCAGCCCCAGCATTTT	CASDGGHNNQPQHF
-	TRBV29-1	TRBD1	14	TRBJ1-5	TGCAGCGTTCGCACAGGGGGCACCAATCAGCCCCAGCATTTT	CSVRTGGTNQPQHF
-	TRBV28	-	14	TRBJ1-2	TGTGCCAGCACCCCCCTAGGAGCTAACTATGGCTACACCTTC	CASTPLGANYGYTF
-	TRBV7-8	-	17	TRBJ2-5	TGTGCCAGCAGCTTAGGGGGGGGCTTGGGTATTCAAGAGACCCAGTACTTC	CASSLGGGLGIQETQYF
once	TRBV28	-	13	TRBJ2-7	TGTGCCAGCAGTACGAGCCCCCGATCCGAGCAGTACTTC	CASSTSPRSEQYF
-	TRBV28	TRBD1	15	TRBJ1-4	TGTGCCAGCAGCGGGAGGGGACAGCCTAATGAAAAACTGTTTTTT	CASSGRGQPNEKLFF
-	TRBV27	-	15	TRBJ1-1	TGTGCCAGCAGCCCCCGACAGGTTATGAACACTGAAGCTTTCTTT	CASSPRQVMNTEAFF
-	TRBV28	-	15	TRBJ2-3	TGTGCCAGCAGCCCACAGGTGGGGGTCGGGGATACGCAGTATTTT	CASSPQVGVGDTQYF
few	TRBV25-1	-	13	TRBJ1-2	TGTGCCAGCAGTGATGCCTACAGGGATGGCTACACCTTC	CASSDAYRDGYTF
-	TRBV7-9	-	12	TRBJ2-7	TGTGCCAGCATCTCGGGGAGTTACGAGCAGTACTTC	CASISGSYEQYF
-	TRBV5-1	-	13	TRBJ2-7	TGCGCCAGCAGCTCGACGACTCAGTACGAGCAGTACTTC	CASSSTTQYEQYF
-	TRBV9	-	16	TRBJ1-4	TGTGCCAGCAGCGCATCCCCGAGCAGGGTGGCTGAAAAACTGTTTTTT	CASSASPSRVAEKLFF
-	TRBV19	TRBD2	15	TRBJ2-1	TGTGCCAGTAGTATAACTGGCGGGAGGTACAATGAGCAGTTCTTC	CASSITGGRYNEQFF
-	TRBV28	-	15	TRBJ2-7	TGTGCCAGCAGTCCCTCAGGGGCGATGTCCTACGAGCAGTACTTC	CASSPSGAMSYEQYF
-	TRBV7-2	TRBD2	14	TRBJ2-3	TGTGCCAGCAGCCTAGCGGGAGGGGAAGATACGCAGTATTTT	CASSLAGGEDTQYF
-	TRBV28	TRBD1	14	TRBJ1-2	TGTGCCAGCACCTCGGGACAGCGTAACTATGGCTACACCTTC	CASTSGQRNYGYTF
-	TRBV6-5	-	14	TRBJ1-2	TGTGCCAGCAGTTATCTGGACGGCGGATATGGCTACACCTTC	CASSYLDGGYGYTF
-	TRBV18	TRBD1	15	TRBJ1-2	TGTGCCAGCTCACCGGCGGGACAGGGGGTTGCTGGCTACACCTTC	CASSPAGQGVAGYTF
-	TRBV2	-	14	TRBJ2-5	TGTGCCAGCAGGATGATCATGCACGAAGAGACCCAGTACTTC	CASRMIMHEETQYF
-	TRBV4-3	TRBD1	14	TRBJ2-3	TGCGCCAGCAGCCGAGGGGGCCGGGCAGATACGCAGTATTTT	CASSRGGRADTQYF
-	TRBV7-9	TRBD2	16	TRBJ2-1	TGTGCCAGCAGCTTAGCAAGGTTAGCGGGATACAATGAGCAGTTCTTC	CASSLARLAGYNEQFF
-	TRBV4-2	-	15	TRBJ2-5	TGTGCCAGCAGCCAAACGGAGACAGTGCAATCGGCCCAGTACTTC	CASSQTETVQSAQYF
-	TRBV28	TRBD1	14	TRBJ2-5	TGTGCCAGCAGCTCCGACAGGGTCCAAGAGACCCAGTACTTC	CASSSDRVQETQYF
-	TRBV15	TRBD1	14	TRBJ1-4	TGTGCCACCAGCAGAGGTACAGGGGGTGAAAAACTGTTTTTT	CATSRGTGGEKLFF
-	TRBV5-1	-	15	TRBJ2-7	TGCGCCAGCAGCTTGGGGACTGTACTAGGAGGGGAGCAGTACTTC	CASSLGTVLGGEQYF
-	TRBV11-2	-	16	TRBJ2-3	TGTGCCAGCAGCTTAGTCTTTGGGACATTGAGCGATACGCAGTATTTT	CASSLVFGTLSDTQYF
-	TRBV7-3	TRBD1	14	TRBJ1-1	TGTGCCAGCAGCCAGCAGGGGGCGAGCACTGAAGCTTTCTTT	CASSQQGASTEAFF
-	TRBV12-1	-	15	TRBJ1-1	TGTGCCAGCAGCCCCCCGGGTGGGGGCCGGGCTGAAGCTTTCTTT	CASSPPGGGRAEAFF
-	TRBV5-6	-	14	TRBJ2-3	TGTGCCAGCAGCCGGGGGAAAGACACAGATACGCAGTATTTT	CASSRGKDTDTQYF
-	TRBV27	TRBD2	14	TRBJ2-2	TGTGCCAGCAGTTTATGGGGGGGCACCGGGGAGCTGTTTTTT	CASSLWGGTGELFF
-	TRBV27	TRBD2	16	TRBJ2-3	TGTGCCAGCAGTTTAATGGGACTAGCGCCCACAGATACGCAGTATTTT	CASSLMGLAPTDTQYF
-	TRBV28	-	14	TRBJ2-3	TGTGCCAGCAGTTTAGGTGGGGCCGCGGGCACGCAGTATTTT	CASSLGGAAGTQYF
-	TRBV27	-	15	TRBJ1-1	TGTGCCAGCAGTTTATCGACACGCCAGAGTACTGAAGCTTTCTTT	CASSLSTRQSTEAFF
-	TRBV19	-	14	TRBJ1-3	TGTGCCAGTAGTACGACCGTCTCTGGAAACACCATATATTTT	CASSTTVSGNTIYF
-	TRBV27	TRBD1	15	TRBJ1-1	TGTGCCAGCAGGAGGAGCGGGACAGTCAACACTGAAGCTTTCTTT	CASRRSGTVNTEAFF
few	TRBV7-9	-	14	TRBJ1-1	TGTGCCAGCAGCTTAACCGCACTGAACACTGAAGCTTTCTTT	CASSLTALNTEAFF
-	TRBV7-9	-	14	TRBJ2-7	TGTGCCAGCAGCTTAGGGGTTGGCCGCTACGAGCAGTACTTC	CASSLGVGRYEQYF
-	TRBV9	-	16	TRBJ2-3	TGTGCCAGCAGCGTAGTCGGCGGGTATAGCACAGATACGCAGTATTTT	CASSVVGGYSTDTQYF
-	TRBV28	-	14	TRBJ1-2	TGTGCCAGCAGTTTATCCCACAGAATCTATGGCTACACCTTC	CASSLSHRIYGYTF
once	TRBV29-1	-	13	TRBJ2-2	TGCAGCGTTGTGTCCTTGAACACCGGGGAGCTGTTTTTT	CSVVSLNTGELFF
once	TRBV5-5	-	11	TRBJ1-2	TGTGCCAGCAGCTTGGGCGCGGGCTACACCTTC	CASSLGAGYTF
-	TRBV28	TRBD1	16	TRBJ1-1	TGTGCCAGCCCTGGGACAGGTAAAACGGGTCGCACTGAAGCTTTCTTT	CASPGTGKTGRTEAFF
-	TRBV2	-	16	TRBJ1-1	TGTGCCAGCTTTGGGGGGCGCTTAACGGGAAACACTGAAGCTTTCTTT	CASFGGRLTGNTEAFF
once	TRBV6-1	-	14	TRBJ1-5	TGTGCCAGCAGTGAATCGTATAGCAATCAGCCCCAGCATTTT	CASSESYSNQPQHF